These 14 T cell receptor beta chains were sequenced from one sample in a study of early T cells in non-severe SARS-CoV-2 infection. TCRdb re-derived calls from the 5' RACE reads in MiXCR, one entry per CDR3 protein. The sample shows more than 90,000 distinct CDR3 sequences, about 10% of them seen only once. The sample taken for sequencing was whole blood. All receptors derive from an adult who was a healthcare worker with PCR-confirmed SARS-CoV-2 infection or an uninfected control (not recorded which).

This chain's CDR3 is CASSPEGGYEQYF. The CDR3 DNA is TGTGCCAGCAGCCCGGAGGGGGGTTACGAGCAGTACTTC. The chain couples TRBV6-4 to TRBJ2-7; possibly TRBD1 or TRBD2 for D (6 bases each). V lost 6 bases and J lost 4, with 13 bases in between. The CDR3 extends over 13 amino acids. Germline-derived CDR1 and CDR2 are MRHNA and SNTAGT.

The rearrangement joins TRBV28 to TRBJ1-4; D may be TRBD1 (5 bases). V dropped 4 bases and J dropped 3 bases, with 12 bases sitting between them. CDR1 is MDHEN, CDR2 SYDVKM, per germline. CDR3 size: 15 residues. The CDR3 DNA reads TGTGCCAGCAGTTCCCCAAAGGGGTCTAATGAAAAACTGTTTTTT. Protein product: CASSSPKGSNEKLFF.

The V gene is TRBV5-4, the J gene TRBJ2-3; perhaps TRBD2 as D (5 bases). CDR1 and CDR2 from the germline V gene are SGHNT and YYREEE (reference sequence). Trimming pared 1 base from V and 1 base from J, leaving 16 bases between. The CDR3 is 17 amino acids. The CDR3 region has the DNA TGTGCCAGCAGCTTGTTAATATCCGGGGTTCGCACAGATACGCAGTATTTT. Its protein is CASSLLISGVRTDTQYF.

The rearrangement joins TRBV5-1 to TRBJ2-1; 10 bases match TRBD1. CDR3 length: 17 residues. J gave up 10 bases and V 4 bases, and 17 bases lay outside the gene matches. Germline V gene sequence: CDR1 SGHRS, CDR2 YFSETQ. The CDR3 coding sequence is TGCGCCAGCAGCCATATCCGGGACAGGGGTGCAGGAGGCGAGCAGTTCTTC. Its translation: CASSHIRDRGAGGEQFF.

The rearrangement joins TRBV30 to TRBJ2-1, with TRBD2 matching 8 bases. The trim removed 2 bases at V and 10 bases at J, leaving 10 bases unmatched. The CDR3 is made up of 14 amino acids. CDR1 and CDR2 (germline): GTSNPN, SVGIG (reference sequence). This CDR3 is CAWSPSGSLGEQFF. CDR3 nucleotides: TGTGCCTGGAGTCCCAGCGGGAGTCTCGGGGAGCAGTTCTTC. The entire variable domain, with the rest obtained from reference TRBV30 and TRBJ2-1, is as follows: SQTIHQWPATLVQPVGSPLSLECTVEGTSNPNLYWYRQAAGRGLQLLFYSVGIGQISSEVPQNLSASRPQDRQFILSSKKLLLSDSGFYLCAWSPSGSLGEQFFGPGTRLTVL.

The CDR3 DNA reads TGTGCCAGCAGTTTAGTACTAAACAATGAGCAGTTCTTC. Translation gives CASSLVLNNEQFF. The rearrangement joins TRBV12-3 or TRBV12-4 to TRBJ2-1; D unclear. Trimming left V 1 base short and J 5 bases short, with 6 bases between. The length of the CDR3 is 13 residues.

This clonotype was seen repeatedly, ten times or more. Here the CDR3 DNA reads TGTGCCAGCAGCTCGGGTCCCAACTATGGCTACACCTTC. Encoded protein: CASSSGPNYGYTF. The chain uses TRBV2 and TRBJ1-2; D uncertain. Germline CDR1 and CDR2: SNHLY and FYNNEI. Trimming shortened V by 6 bases and J by 2 bases, and 10 bases separated the two germline ends. This CDR3 contains 13 residues.

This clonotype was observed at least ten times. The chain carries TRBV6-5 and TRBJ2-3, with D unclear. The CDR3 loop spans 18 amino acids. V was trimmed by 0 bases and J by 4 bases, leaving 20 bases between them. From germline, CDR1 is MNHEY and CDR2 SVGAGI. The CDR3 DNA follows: TGTGCCAGCAGTTACTCGTTGCCCCCCCTACCCGGGTCAGATACGCAGTATTTT. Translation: CASSYSLPPLPGSDTQYF.

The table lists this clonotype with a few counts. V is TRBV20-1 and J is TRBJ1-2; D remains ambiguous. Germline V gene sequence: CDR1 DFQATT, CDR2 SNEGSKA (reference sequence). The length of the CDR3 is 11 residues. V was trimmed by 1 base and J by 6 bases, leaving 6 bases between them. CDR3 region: CSARGQDGYTF. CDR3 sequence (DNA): TGCAGTGCTAGAGGGCAGGATGGCTACACCTTC.

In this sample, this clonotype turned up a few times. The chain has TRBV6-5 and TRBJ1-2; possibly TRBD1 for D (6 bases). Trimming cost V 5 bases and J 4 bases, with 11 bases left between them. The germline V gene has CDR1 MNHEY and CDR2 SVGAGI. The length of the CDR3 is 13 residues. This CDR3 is CASSPQGSYGYTF. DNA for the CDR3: TGTGCCAGCAGTCCACAGGGAAGCTATGGCTACACCTTC.

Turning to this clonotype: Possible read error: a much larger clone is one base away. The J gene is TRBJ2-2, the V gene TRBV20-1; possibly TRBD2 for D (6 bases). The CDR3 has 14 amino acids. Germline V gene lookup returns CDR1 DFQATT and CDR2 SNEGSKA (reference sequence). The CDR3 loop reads CSARIGGNTVELFF. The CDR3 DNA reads TGCAGTGCTAGGATTGGCGGGAACACCGTGGAGCTGTTTTTT.

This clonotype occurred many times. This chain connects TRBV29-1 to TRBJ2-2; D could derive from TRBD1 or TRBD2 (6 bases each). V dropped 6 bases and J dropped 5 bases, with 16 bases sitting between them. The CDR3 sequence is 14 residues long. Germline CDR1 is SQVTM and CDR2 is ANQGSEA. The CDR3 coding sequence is TGCAGCGTCGCCTACAGGGCGGGGACCGGGGAGCTGTTTTTT. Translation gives CSVAYRAGTGELFF.

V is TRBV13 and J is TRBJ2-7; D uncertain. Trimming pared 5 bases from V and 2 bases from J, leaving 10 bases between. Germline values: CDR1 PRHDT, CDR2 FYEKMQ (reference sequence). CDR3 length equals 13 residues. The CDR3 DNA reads TGTGCCAGCAGCATGACGGCCCCCTACGAGCAGTACTTC. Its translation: CASSMTAPYEQYF.

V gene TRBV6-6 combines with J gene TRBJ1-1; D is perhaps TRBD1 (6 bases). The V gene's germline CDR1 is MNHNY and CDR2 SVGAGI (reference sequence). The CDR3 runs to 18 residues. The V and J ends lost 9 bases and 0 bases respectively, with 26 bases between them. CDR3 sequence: CASRTVKGGTLMNTEAFF. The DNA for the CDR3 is TGTGCCAGTAGAACCGTCAAAGGGGGTACCCTGATGAACACTGAAGCTTTCTTT.